This T cell receptor beta chain was observed in a study of identifying expanded T cells in peripheral blood. Overall study results and limits: Differentially abundant clones: roughly 1.2 between replicates, 15 to 17 at roughly 2 weeks, 19 to 20 at four. Clone count variance between roughly two-week samples rose with total template count.

On this clone: Its antigen is unidentified.

Collection occurred without any documented infections or immune events in donors. The data were produced by immunoSEQ multiplex PCR, yet TCRdb's version contains in-frame clones alone and is incomplete. In the table there are about 97,000 clones, 70% to 90% of which are singletons. The source material was blood. The origin of this receptor is a person aged 18 to 75 in good health.

The CDR3 nucleotides are TGTGCCAGCAGCGCCGGACAGGGGGCCTCCTACGAGCAGTACTTC. Translation: CASSAGQGASYEQYF. This chain links TRBV9 with TRBJ2-7; 11 bases are shared with TRBD1. Germline CDR1 is SGDLS and CDR2 is YYNGEE. The ends lost 3 bases at V and 0 bases at J; junction bases unmatched: 2. This CDR3 has 15 amino acids.